The TCR beta chain described here comes from a study of OX40 agonist ivuxolimab in advanced cancers. Method: immunoSEQ multiplex PCR; TCRdb's copy keeps in-frame clones and lacks some. The sample contains some 74,000 clones, about 90% of which appear only once. The length of the CDR3 is 14 residues. V shed 5 bases and J shed 1 base, with 11 bases lying between them. Germline lookup yields CDR1 MNHNS and CDR2 SASEGT. The source is an adult with an advanced solid tumor such as melanoma, head and neck, liver or kidney cancer. The sample consisted of CD4+ or CD8+ T cells sorted from blood, taken in a trial of the OX40 agonist ivuxolimab. The chain has TRBV6-1 and TRBJ1-1; D perhaps matches TRBD1 (6 bases). CDR3 loop: CASSTGTRNTEAFF. DNA for the CDR3: TGTGCCAGCAGTACCGGGACAAGGAACACTGAAGCTTTCTTT.